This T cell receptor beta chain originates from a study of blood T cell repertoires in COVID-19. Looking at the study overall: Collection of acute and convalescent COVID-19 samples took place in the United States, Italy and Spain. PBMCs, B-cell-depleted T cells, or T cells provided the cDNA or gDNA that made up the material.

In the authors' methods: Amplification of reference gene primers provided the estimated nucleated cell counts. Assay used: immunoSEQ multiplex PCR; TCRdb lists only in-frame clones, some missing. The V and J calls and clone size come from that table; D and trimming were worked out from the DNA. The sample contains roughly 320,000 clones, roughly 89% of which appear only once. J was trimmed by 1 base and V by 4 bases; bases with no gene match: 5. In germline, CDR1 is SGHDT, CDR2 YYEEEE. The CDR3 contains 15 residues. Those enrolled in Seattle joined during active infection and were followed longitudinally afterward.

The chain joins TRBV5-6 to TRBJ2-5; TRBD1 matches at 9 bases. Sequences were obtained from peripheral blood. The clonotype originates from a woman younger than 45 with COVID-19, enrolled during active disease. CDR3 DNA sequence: TGTGCCAGCAGCGGAACGGGACAGGGCCAAGAGACCCAGTACTTC. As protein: CASSGTGQGQETQYF.